Listed here are 12 T cell receptor beta chains from one sample, sequenced in a study of T cell responses to AZD1222 COVID-19 vaccine. Clones were sequenced by immunoSEQ multiplex PCR, and TCRdb holds only the in-frame ones, with some missing. The table records about 120,000 clones, roughly 90% of them present only once. Sequencing used peripheral blood, obtained 28 days after the second AZD1222 dose. The source is an adult who received the AZD1222 COVID-19 vaccine.

The chain joins TRBV28 to TRBJ1-3; D possibly corresponds to TRBD1 (5 bases). This CDR3 comprises 16 residues. Germline CDR1 reads MDHEN; CDR2 reads SYDVKM. Trimming stripped 6 bases from V and 0 bases from J, with 15 bases between. DNA of the CDR3: TGTGCCAGCAGCCTCTCCGCAGGGCCCTCTGGAAACACCATATATTTT. Translating gives CASSLSAGPSGNTIYF.

The chain recombines TRBV7-9 with TRBJ1-1; 7 bases are shared with TRBD1. This CDR3 is 13 amino acids long. The ends lost 3 bases at V and 6 bases at J; junction bases unmatched: 4. Per the germline V gene, CDR1 is SEHNR and CDR2 is FQNEAQ (reference sequence). The CDR3 here is CASSFQGDSEAFF. The DNA of the CDR3 is TGTGCCAGCAGCTTTCAGGGGGATTCTGAAGCTTTCTTT.

The chain links TRBV6-2 or TRBV6-3 to TRBJ2-3; 10 nucleotides line up with TRBD1. Germline CDR1 and CDR2: MNHEY and SVGEGT. There are 14 residues in the CDR3. The V and J ends lost 2 bases and 4 bases, in that order; junction bases with no gene match: 0. CDR3 sequence: CASSYGQGADTQYF. In DNA, the CDR3 is TGTGCCAGCAGTTACGGACAGGGGGCAGATACGCAGTATTTT.

The chain employs TRBV2 and TRBJ2-7; 7 bases map to TRBD1. This CDR3 is built from 16 residues. The trim removed 2 bases at V and 6 bases at J, leaving 13 bases unmatched. The germline V gene encodes CDR1 SNHLY and CDR2 FYNNEI. The CDR3 DNA sequence: TGTGCCAGCAGTGAACTACCGGGACAGTCCCCTCTCGAGCAGTACTTC. This gives the protein CASSELPGQSPLEQYF.

The chain carries TRBV5-5 and TRBJ1-4; D unclear. CDR1 and CDR2 from the germline V gene are SGHKS and YYEKEE (reference sequence). The V end lost 0 bases, the J end lost 7 bases, and 10 bases lay between the germline ends. The CDR3 spans 14 residues. The CDR3 DNA reads as TGTGCCAGCAGCTTGGGGACGGGCGGTGAAAAACTGTTTTTT. Its protein is CASSLGTGGEKLFF.

The rearrangement joins TRBV7-9 to TRBJ2-3; 12 bases align to TRBD2. Germline loops: CDR1 SEHNR, CDR2 FQNEAQ (reference sequence). V gave up 5 bases and J gave up 2 bases; unmatched junction bases: 8. The CDR3 is 17 residues long. CDR3 region: CASSHWTSGANTDTQYF. The CDR3 DNA sequence: TGTGCCAGCAGCCACTGGACTAGCGGGGCCAACACAGATACGCAGTATTTT.

This clone appeared once. This chain uses TRBV2 with TRBJ1-3; possible D gene TRBD1, 5 bases. From germline, CDR1 is SNHLY and CDR2 FYNNEI. This CDR3 has 16 residues. Trimming removed 3 bases at V and 2 bases at J, with 14 bases between. In DNA, the CDR3 is TGTGCCAGCAGTGATCCGCGTGGGGGGACTGGAAACACCATATATTTT. This codes for CASSDPRGGTGNTIYF.

The chain employs TRBV7-9 and TRBJ1-1; D may be TRBD1 (5 bases). Trimming removed 5 bases at V and 1 base at J, with 17 bases between. The CDR3 extends over 16 amino acids. Germline V gives CDR1 SEHNR, CDR2 FQNEAQ (reference sequence). The CDR3 sequence: CASSPSPGLTNTEAFF. The CDR3 DNA reads TGTGCCAGCAGCCCAAGCCCGGGACTGACGAACACTGAAGCTTTCTTT.

The chain is built from TRBV6-5 and TRBJ1-6; maybe TRBD1 (6 bases). CDR3 length: 14 residues. The ends were cut back, 6 bases at V and 13 bases at J, with 19 bases in the middle. Germline CDR1 and CDR2: MNHEY and SVGAGI. The CDR3 sequence is CASRPTGTVSPLHF. Here the CDR3 DNA reads TGTGCCAGCAGACCTACAGGGACGGTATCCCCCCTCCACTTT.

The chain uses TRBV11-2 and TRBJ2-5; 10 nucleotides agree with TRBD2. This CDR3 is built from 16 residues. V was clipped by 6 bases and J by 5 bases; unmatched bases: 12. Per germline, CDR1 SGHAT and CDR2 FQNNGV. The CDR3 loop is CASRNQAGGSLETQYF. CDR3 DNA sequence: TGTGCCAGCAGGAACCAAGCGGGGGGGTCGTTGGAGACCCAGTACTTC.

This clone was seen once. The chain is built from TRBV18 and TRBJ2-7, with D perhaps matching TRBD2 (5 bases). Trimming removed 6 bases at V and 3 bases at J, with 12 bases between. The CDR3 length is 13 residues. Per germline, CDR1 KGHSH and CDR2 LQKENI. The CDR3 bases are TGTGCCAGCTCGCCCGGACGGGACTACGAGCAGTACTTC. Translated: CASSPGRDYEQYF. The full variable domain, its missing parts supplied by reference TRBV18 and TRBJ2-7, is NAGVMQNPRHLVRRRGQEARLRCSPMKGHSHVYWYRQLPEEGLKFMVYLQKENIIDESGMPKERFSAEFPKEGPSILRIQQVVRGDSAAYFCASSPGRDYEQYFGPGTRLTVT.

The V gene is TRBV4-1, the J gene TRBJ2-1; D possibly corresponds to TRBD2 (6 bases). The CDR3 spans 16 residues. V shed 0 bases and J shed 2 bases, with 11 bases lying between them. Germline lookup yields CDR1 MGHRA and CDR2 YSYEKL. The CDR3 region is CASSQDWGVAYNEQFF. The CDR3 DNA follows: TGCGCCAGCAGCCAAGATTGGGGGGTTGCCTACAATGAGCAGTTCTTC.